This is a list of T cell receptor beta chains from one sample in a study of T cell repertoires in cytomegalovirus infection. Their specific antigens are unknown. TCRdb independently ran MiXCR on the reads; one entry per CDR3 protein. The table includes around 47,000 distinct CDR3 sequences, roughly 21% detected once. The material sequenced was CD8+ T cells from cultured PBMCs, taken from culture after CMV antigen stimulation. These receptors all stem from a human donor in good health (CMV status not recorded). Some clones in this sample may be carry-over from other donors' samples. The CDR3 runs from the conserved cysteine through the conserved F or W. D genes are given only for firm matches. Rows give clone size only sometimes, using once, few, many, or a class for an expanded clone.

V	D	size	J	CDR3	DNA
TRBV7-8	-	-	TRBJ2-7	CASSLIDTYEQYF	TGTGCCAGCAGCTTAATCGACACCTACGAGCAGTACTTC
TRBV2	-	-	TRBJ1-2	CASRENTF	TGTGCCAGCCGTGAGAACACCTTC
TRBV6-2/TRBV6-3	-	-	TRBJ1-1	CASSYNRDTGMNTEAFF	TGTGCCAGCAGTTACAACCGGGACACGGGGATGAACACTGAAGCTTTCTTT
TRBV9	-	-	TRBJ2-5	CASSGPGDSKGAETQYF	TGTGCCAGCAGCGGACCCGGGGACTCTAAGGGCGCAGAGACCCAGTACTTC
TRBV6-5	-	-	TRBJ1-2	CASAESTNYGYTF	TGTGCCTCGGCGGAGAGTACTAACTATGGCTACACCTTC
TRBV27	-	-	TRBJ2-1	CASSLGEDIMRGEQFF	TGTGCCAGCAGTTTAGGGGAGGATATAATGCGGGGTGAGCAGTTCTTC
TRBV7-9	TRBD1	few	TRBJ1-2	CASSSRDRGINYGYTF	TGTGCCAGCAGCTCTAGGGACAGGGGAATTAACTATGGCTACACCTTC
TRBV7-6	TRBD1	-	TRBJ1-1	CASSQRQGPNTEAFF	TGTGCCAGCAGCCAGCGACAGGGGCCCAACACTGAAGCTTTCTTT
TRBV27	-	few	TRBJ2-5	CASSFSGRETQYF	TGTGCCAGCAGTTTTTCGGGTCGGGAGACCCAGTACTTC
TRBV7-2	-	-	TRBJ1-6	CASSLGPDYNSPLHF	TGTGCCAGCAGCTTGGGTCCGGATTATAATTCACCCCTCCACTTT
TRBV12-3/TRBV12-4	TRBD1	few	TRBJ1-1	CASGQGAEAFF	TGTGCCAGCGGACAGGGGGCTGAAGCTTTCTTT
TRBV27	TRBD1	-	TRBJ2-6	CASSLQTGTASGANVLTF	TGTGCCAGCAGTTTACAGACCGGGACAGCCTCTGGGGCCAACGTCCTGACTTTC
TRBV6-1	TRBD1	few	TRBJ1-1	CASSDRQGKNTEAFF	TGTGCCAGCAGTGATCGACAGGGAAAGAACACTGAAGCTTTCTTT
TRBV10-1	TRBD1	few	TRBJ2-1	CASRDQGANEQFF	TGCGCCAGCAGGGACCAGGGGGCCAATGAGCAGTTCTTC
TRBV7-2	-	-	TRBJ1-4	CASSLAGVGEKLFF	TGTGCCAGCAGCTTAGCAGGGGTGGGGGAAAAACTGTTTTTT
TRBV19	TRBD1	-	TRBJ1-1	CASREGDRSNTEAFF	TGTGCCAGTAGGGAGGGGGACAGATCGAACACTGAAGCTTTCTTT
TRBV7-9	-	few	TRBJ2-1	CASSSLLGWRSVGQFF	TGTGCCAGCAGCTCCTTACTCGGGTGGCGATCCGTCGGCCAATTCTTC
TRBV6-5	-	-	TRBJ2-2	CASSYTSPGELFF	TGTGCCAGCAGTTACACCTCCCCCGGGGAGCTGTTTTTT
TRBV30	-	-	TRBJ2-7	CAWTAGSSYEQYF	TGTGCCTGGACCGCAGGGAGCTCCTACGAGCAGTACTTC
TRBV6-1	-	-	TRBJ2-5	CASREVVKETQYF	TGTGCCAGCAGAGAGGTCGTTAAAGAGACCCAGTACTTC
TRBV5-8	-	few	TRBJ1-5	CASSWTQGRGNQPQHF	TGTGCCAGCAGCTGGACACAGGGAAGAGGCAATCAGCCCCAGCATTTT
TRBV7-8	-	-	TRBJ2-1	CASSLRGGAGNEQFF	TGTGCCAGCAGCTTAAGGGGGGGGGCCGGGAATGAGCAGTTCTTC
TRBV9	TRBD1	-	TRBJ2-3	CASSVDRGRSRRQYF	TGTGCCAGCAGCGTAGATAGGGGGCGTTCACGTCGGCAGTATTTT